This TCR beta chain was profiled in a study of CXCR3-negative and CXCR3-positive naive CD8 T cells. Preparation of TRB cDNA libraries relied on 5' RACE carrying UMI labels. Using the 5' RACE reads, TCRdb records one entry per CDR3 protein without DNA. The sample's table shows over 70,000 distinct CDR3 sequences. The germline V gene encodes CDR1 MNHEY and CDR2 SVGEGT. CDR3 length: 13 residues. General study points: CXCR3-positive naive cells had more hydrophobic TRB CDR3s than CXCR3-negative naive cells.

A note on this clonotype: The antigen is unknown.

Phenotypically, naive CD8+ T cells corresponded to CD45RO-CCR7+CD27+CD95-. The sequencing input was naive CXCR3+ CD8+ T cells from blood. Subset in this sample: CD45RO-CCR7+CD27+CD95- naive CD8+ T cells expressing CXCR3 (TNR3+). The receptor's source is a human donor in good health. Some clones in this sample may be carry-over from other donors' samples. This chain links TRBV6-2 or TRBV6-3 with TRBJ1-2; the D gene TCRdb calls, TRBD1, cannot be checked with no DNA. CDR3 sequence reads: CASSYLGPDGYTF.